These 14 T cell receptor beta chains were all obtained from the same sample, sequenced in a study of blood T cells in healthy people across ages. A J-beta primer mix and a sample-barcoded 5' primer were used in a second PCR of about 7 to 12 cycles. TCRdb called the 5' RACE reads again in MiXCR, with one record for every CDR3 protein. The sample includes roughly 800,000 distinct CDR3 sequences, roughly 50% seen only once; the top ten take about 20%. The sample consisted of blood. The receptors derive from a man between 25 and 39 years old in good health.

This chain joins TRBV27 and TRBJ1-1; D might be TRBD1 (5 bases). CDR1 is MNHEY and CDR2 is SMNVEV in the germline V gene (reference sequence). The CDR3 covers 13 residues. V was shortened by 4 bases and J by 4 bases, with 10 bases between the two germline ends. The CDR3 sequence is CASSSRVATEAFF. CDR3 bases: TGTGCCAGCAGTTCCAGGGTCGCCACTGAAGCTTTCTTT.

In DNA, the CDR3 is TGTGCCAGCAGCGTAGCGCCTGGGCTAGCGGGAGGGGGGACCCAGTACTTC. It codes for CASSVAPGLAGGGTQYF. The chain carries TRBV9 and TRBJ2-5; 12 bases are shared with TRBD2. The germline V gene has CDR1 SGDLS and CDR2 YYNGEE. The CDR3 extends over 17 amino acids. Unmatched junction bases numbered 10, after V lost 0 bases and J lost 7 bases.

This clonotype showed up just a few times. The chain joins TRBV10-3 to TRBJ2-7; the D gene is possibly TRBD1 (5 bases). Trimming shortened V by 3 bases and J by 2 bases, and 14 bases separated the two germline ends. Germline assignment: CDR1 ENHRY and CDR2 SYGVKD. The CDR3 covers 15 residues. CDR3 sequence: CAISDRAGPTYEQYF. CDR3 coding DNA: TGTGCCATCAGTGACAGGGCAGGTCCTACCTACGAGCAGTACTTC.

V is TRBV5-8 and J is TRBJ1-1; D is uncertain. V lost 5 bases and J lost 4, with 15 bases in between. CDR3 length: 14 residues. CDR1 and CDR2 (germline): SGHTS, YDEGEE. The CDR3 loop is CASRARVLLTEAFF. CDR3 DNA: TGTGCCAGCAGGGCTCGCGTGTTACTCACTGAAGCTTTCTTT.

The genes are TRBV7-9 and TRBJ2-7, with D possibly being TRBD2 (6 bases). Between the trimmed V and J ends, which lost 5 bases and 2 bases, there was a span of 13 bases. Germline loops: CDR1 SEHNR, CDR2 FQNEAQ (reference sequence). The CDR3 covers 14 residues. DNA for the CDR3: TGTGCCAGCAGCCCCAGGGCTAGCGCCTACGAGCAGTACTTC. Its protein product is CASSPRASAYEQYF. The whole variable domain, remainder taken from reference TRBV7-9 and TRBJ2-7, is DTGVSQNPRHKITKRGQNVTFRCDPISEHNRLYWYRQTLGQGPEFLTYFQNEAQLEKSRLLSDRFSAERPKGSFSTLEIQRTEQGDSAMYLCASSPRASAYEQYFGPGTRLTVT.

CDR3 sequence: CASTGGLGEQYF. The CDR3 DNA sequence: TGTGCCAGCACAGGGGGTCTTGGGGAGCAGTACTTC. J is TRBJ2-7 and V is TRBV28; TRBD1 matches at 7 bases. J gave up 7 bases and V 7 bases, and 7 bases lay outside the gene matches. CDR3 length: 12 residues. The germline V gene encodes CDR1 MDHEN and CDR2 SYDVKM.

The CDR3 reads CAISESRGVGSETQYF. The CDR3 nucleotides read TGTGCCATCAGTGAGTCGCGGGGCGTCGGGTCAGAGACCCAGTACTTC. This chain joins TRBV10-3 and TRBJ2-5; D perhaps matches TRBD2 (6 bases). Germline lookup yields CDR1 ENHRY and CDR2 SYGVKD. The CDR3 covers 16 residues. Trimming took 0 bases from V and 4 from J, leaving 15 bases between them.

The rearrangement links TRBV21-1 to TRBJ2-3; the table assigns TRBD2, which was not confirmed against the DNA. TRBV21-1 is noted as a pseudogene. The CDR3 covers 13 residues. The CDR3 loop is CASILRLLTREYF. The CDR3 DNA sequence: TGTGCCAGCATCCTTCGACTTCTTACGAGGGAGTATTTT.

The chain combines TRBV7-9 with TRBJ2-5, with D perhaps assigned TRBD1 or TRBD2 (5 bases each). CDR3 length: 14 amino acids. Trimming removed 5 bases from V and 3 bases from J, with 13 bases in between. Germline V lookup: CDR1 SEHNR, CDR2 FQNEAQ (reference sequence). Written as DNA, the CDR3 is TGTGCCAGCAGCGATACAGGAGGAGAAGAGACCCAGTACTTC. Translating gives CASSDTGGEETQYF.

This chain joins TRBV4-3 and TRBJ1-6; weak D call: TRBD1 (5 bases). CDR1 and CDR2 (germline): LGHNA, YSLEER. The CDR3 has 18 residues. V was shortened by 0 bases and J by 5 bases, with 17 bases between the two germline ends. The CDR3 DNA is TGCGCCAGCAGCCAAGATATCCCCCAGACAGAAGATAATTCACCCCTCCACTTT. Translating gives CASSQDIPQTEDNSPLHF.

The chain carries TRBV18 and TRBJ2-5, with D perhaps TRBD1 (6 bases). The end of the DNA fits TRBJ2-7 better, so the J call may be wrong. In germline, CDR1 is KGHSH, CDR2 LQKENI. The CDR3 runs to 14 residues. The DNA for the CDR3 is TGTGCCAGCTCACCACGCACAGGGATGGACGAGCAGTACTTC. It translates to CASSPRTGMDEQYF.

The rearrangement joins TRBV24-1 to TRBJ2-3; D may correspond to TRBD1 or TRBD2 (5 bases each). Germline loops: CDR1 KGHDR, CDR2 SFDVKD. The CDR3 has 15 amino acids. Deletions cut 3 bases from V and 2 bases from J, with 11 bases between. The CDR3 region is CATSDPGPSTDTQYF. The CDR3 region has the DNA TGTGCCACCAGTGATCCGGGGCCCTCCACAGATACGCAGTATTTT.

The J gene is TRBJ2-3, the V gene TRBV7-9; D may be TRBD2 (6 bases). The CDR3 totals 14 residues. The V gene lost 5 bases and the J gene lost 5 bases, with 14 bases spanning the gap. The germline V gene encodes CDR1 SEHNR and CDR2 FQNEAQ (reference sequence). The CDR3 bases are TGTGCCAGCAGCACCAACAGGAGGGAAGATACGCAGTATTTT. Translation: CASSTNRREDTQYF. The whole variable domain, filled in from reference TRBV7-9 and TRBJ2-3, reads DTGVSQNPRHKITKRGQNVTFRCDPISEHNRLYWYRQTLGQGPEFLTYFQNEAQLEKSRLLSDRFSAERPKGSFSTLEIQRTEQGDSAMYLCASSTNRREDTQYFGPGTRLTVL.

This clonotype was seen more than once but under ten times. The chain links TRBV2 to TRBJ1-2; no definite D call. Trimming took off 7 bases at V and 6 bases at J, with 21 bases between the two ends. The V gene's germline CDR1 is SNHLY and CDR2 FYNNEI. The CDR3 is made up of 15 amino acids. The CDR3 loop reads CASNVGVGSVHGYTF. The CDR3 nucleotides are TGTGCCAGCAACGTCGGTGTGGGGAGTGTGCATGGCTACACCTTC.